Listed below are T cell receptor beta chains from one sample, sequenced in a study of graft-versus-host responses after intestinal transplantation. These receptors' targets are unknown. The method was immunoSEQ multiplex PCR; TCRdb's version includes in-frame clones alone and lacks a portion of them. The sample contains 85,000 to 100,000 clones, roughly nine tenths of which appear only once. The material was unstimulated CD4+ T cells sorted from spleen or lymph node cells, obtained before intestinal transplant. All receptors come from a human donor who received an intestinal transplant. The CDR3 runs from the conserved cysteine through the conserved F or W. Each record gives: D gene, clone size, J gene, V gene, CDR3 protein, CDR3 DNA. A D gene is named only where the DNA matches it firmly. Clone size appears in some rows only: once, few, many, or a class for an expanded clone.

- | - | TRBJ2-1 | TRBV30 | CAWSVKEDPRGNEQFF | TGTGCCTGGAGTGTAAAGGAGGACCCACGGGGCAATGAGCAGTTCTTC
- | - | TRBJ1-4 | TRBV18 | CASSPLDKVAEKLFF | TGTGCCAGCTCACCCCTGGACAAAGTTGCGGAAAAACTGTTTTTT
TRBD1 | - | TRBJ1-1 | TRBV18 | CASSPKTGNPEAFF | TGTGCCAGCTCACCAAAGACAGGGAATCCTGAAGCTTTCTTT
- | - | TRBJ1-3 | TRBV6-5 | CASSYSVFGNTIYF | TGTGCCAGCAGTTATTCGGTCTTCGGAAACACCATATATTTT
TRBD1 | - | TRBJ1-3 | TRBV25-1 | CASSLTGVGNTIYF | TGTGCCAGCAGCCTCACAGGGGTTGGAAACACCATATATTTT
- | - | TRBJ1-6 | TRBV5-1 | CASSLQGPDSPLHF | TGCGCCAGCAGCTTGCAGGGGCCCGATTCACCCCTCCACTTT
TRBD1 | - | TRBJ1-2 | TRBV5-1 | CASSAGGRYGYTF | TGCGCCAGCAGTGCAGGGGGTCGCTATGGCTACACCTTC
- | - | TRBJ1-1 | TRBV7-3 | CASSLVRGYMNTEAFF | TGTGCCAGCAGCTTGGTGCGGGGGTACATGAACACTGAAGCTTTCTTT
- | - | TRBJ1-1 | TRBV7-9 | CASRTRVENTEAFF | TGTGCCAGCAGGACCAGGGTTGAGAACACTGAAGCTTTCTTT
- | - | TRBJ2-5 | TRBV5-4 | CASKQGGYQETQYF | TGTGCCAGCAAACAGGGGGGGTACCAAGAGACCCAGTACTTC
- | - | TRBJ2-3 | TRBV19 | CASRDRTTTDTQYF | TGTGCCAGTAGGGACAGAACAACCACAGATACGCAGTATTTT
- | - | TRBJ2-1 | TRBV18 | CASSPIGDRWNEQFF | TGTGCCAGCTCACCAATCGGGGATCGTTGGAATGAGCAGTTCTTC
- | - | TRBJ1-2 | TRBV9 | CASSASQGGATNYGYTF | TGTGCCAGCAGCGCATCACAGGGAGGGGCTACTAACTATGGCTACACCTTC
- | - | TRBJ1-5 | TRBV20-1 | CSASLGQPQHF | TGCAGTGCTAGTCTCGGTCAGCCCCAGCATTTT
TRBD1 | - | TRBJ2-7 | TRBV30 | CAWSLTGILLGQYF | TGTGCCTGGAGTCTGACAGGGATTCTTCTAGGGCAGTACTTC
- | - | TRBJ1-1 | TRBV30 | CAWGQGSRAFF | TGTGCCTGGGGCCAGGGGAGTCGAGCTTTCTTT
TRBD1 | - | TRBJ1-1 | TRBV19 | CASSMWGTGQNTEAFF | TGTGCCAGTAGTATGTGGGGGACAGGACAGAACACTGAAGCTTTCTTT
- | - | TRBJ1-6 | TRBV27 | CASSLGSSYNSPLHF | TGTGCCAGCAGTTTAGGGAGCTCCTATAATTCACCCCTCCACTTT
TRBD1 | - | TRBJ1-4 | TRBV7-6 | CASSPAGQAEKLFF | TGTGCCAGCAGCCCAGCCGGACAGGCTGAAAAACTGTTTTTT
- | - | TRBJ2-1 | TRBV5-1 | CASSTGGGTYNEQFF | TGCGCCAGCAGCACAGGGGGGGGGACCTACAATGAGCAGTTCTTC
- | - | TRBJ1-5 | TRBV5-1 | CASSLAGGDQPQHF | TGCGCCAGCAGCTTGGCCGGGGGGGATCAGCCCCAGCATTTT
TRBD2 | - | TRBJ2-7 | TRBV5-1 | CASSLGSGRLNEQYF | TGCGCCAGCAGCTTGGGTAGCGGGAGGTTGAACGAGCAGTACTTC
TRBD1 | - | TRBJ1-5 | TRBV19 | CASSVGTGSRQPQHF | TGTGCCAGTAGTGTCGGGACAGGGTCAAGACAGCCCCAGCATTTT
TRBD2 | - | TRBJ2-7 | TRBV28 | CASSTPSGTTYEQYF | TGTGCCAGCAGTACCCCTAGCGGGACTACCTACGAGCAGTACTTC
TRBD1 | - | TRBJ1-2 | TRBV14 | CASSQVAGGNYGYTF | TGTGCCAGCAGCCAAGTGGCAGGGGGTAACTATGGCTACACCTTC
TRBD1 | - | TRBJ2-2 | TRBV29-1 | CSVFGDRGNTGELFF | TGCAGCGTCTTTGGGGACAGGGGAAACACCGGGGAGCTGTTTTTT
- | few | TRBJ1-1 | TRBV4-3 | CASRLHVYTEAFF | TGCGCCAGTAGACTACACGTTTACACTGAAGCTTTCTTT
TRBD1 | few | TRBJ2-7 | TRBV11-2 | CASSWTGGYEQYF | TGTGCCAGCAGCTGGACAGGGGGCTACGAGCAGTACTTC
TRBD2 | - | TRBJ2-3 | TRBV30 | CAWSSGTSGGTDTQYF | TGTGCCTGGAGTTCCGGGACTAGCGGTGGCACAGATACGCAGTATTTT
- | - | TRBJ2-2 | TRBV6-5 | CASSYSRGIGTGELFF | TGTGCCAGCAGTTACTCGAGGGGGATTGGAACCGGGGAGCTGTTTTTT
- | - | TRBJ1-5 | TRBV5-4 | CASRPDKSQPQHF | TGTGCCAGCAGACCCGACAAATCTCAGCCCCAGCATTTT
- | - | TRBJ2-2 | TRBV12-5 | CASGLRGTGELFF | TGTGCTAGTGGTTTAAGGGGGACCGGGGAGCTGTTTTTT
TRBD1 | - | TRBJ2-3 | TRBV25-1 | CASSESGTGSTDTQYF | TGTGCCAGCAGTGAATCCGGGACAGGAAGCACAGATACGCAGTATTTT
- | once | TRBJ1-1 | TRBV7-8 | CASSHALLAREAFF | TGTGCCAGCAGCCACGCTCTTTTGGCACGTGAAGCTTTCTTT
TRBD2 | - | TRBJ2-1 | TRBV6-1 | CASSEVGGLNEQFF | TGTGCCAGCAGTGAAGTGGGAGGGCTCAATGAGCAGTTCTTC
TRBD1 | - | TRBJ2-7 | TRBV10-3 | CAISESGTGSYEQYF | TGTGCCATCAGTGAGTCCGGGACAGGCTCGTACGAGCAGTACTTC
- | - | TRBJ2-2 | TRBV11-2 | CASSYTLRGTTGELFF | TGTGCCAGCAGCTACACACTCAGGGGTACCACCGGGGAGCTGTTTTTT
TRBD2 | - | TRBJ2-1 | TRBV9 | CASSEGTSGGKYNEQFF | TGTGCCAGCAGCGAGGGGACTAGCGGGGGAAAATACAATGAGCAGTTCTTC
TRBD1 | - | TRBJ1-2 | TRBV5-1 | CASSLGRGTGGFDGYTF | TGCGCCAGCAGCTTGGGCCGTGGGACAGGGGGCTTCGATGGCTACACCTTC
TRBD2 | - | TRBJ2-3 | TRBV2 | CASSETSSGRGITQYF | TGTGCCAGCAGTGAAACGTCTAGCGGGAGAGGGATTACGCAGTATTTT
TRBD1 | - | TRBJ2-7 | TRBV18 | CASSPMLGQGSYEQYF | TGTGCCAGCTCACCAATGTTAGGACAGGGCTCCTACGAGCAGTACTTC
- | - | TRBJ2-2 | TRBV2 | CASSRGGNTGELFF | TGTGCCAGCAGTCGTGGCGGCAACACCGGGGAGCTGTTTTTT
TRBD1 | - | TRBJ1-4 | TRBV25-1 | CASGSQGQRNEKLFF | TGTGCCAGCGGATCCCAGGGACAGAGGAATGAAAAACTGTTTTTT
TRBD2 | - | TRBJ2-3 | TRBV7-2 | CASSLRLAGVTDTQYF | TGTGCCAGCAGCTTACGACTAGCGGGGGTAACAGATACGCAGTATTTT
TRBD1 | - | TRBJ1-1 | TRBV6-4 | CASSATGDPNTEAFF | TGTGCCAGCAGTGCCACAGGGGACCCGAACACTGAAGCTTTCTTT
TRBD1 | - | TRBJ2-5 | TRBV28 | CASRLGTGKPSETQYF | TGTGCCAGCAGGCTCGGGACAGGGAAGCCCTCGGAGACCCAGTACTTC
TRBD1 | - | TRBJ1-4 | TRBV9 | CASSAGQGPEKLFF | TGTGCCAGCAGCGCTGGACAGGGCCCTGAAAAACTGTTTTTT
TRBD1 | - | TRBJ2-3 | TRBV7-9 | CASSFNPGTGYINTQYF | TGTGCCAGCAGCTTCAACCCCGGGACAGGGTATATCAATACGCAGTATTTT
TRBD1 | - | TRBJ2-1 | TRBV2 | CASSRDRGADEQFF | TGTGCCAGCAGCCGGGACAGGGGTGCCGATGAGCAGTTCTTC
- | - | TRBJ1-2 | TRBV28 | CASVTPPSGDGYTF | TGTGCCAGCGTCACCCCGCCCAGCGGCGATGGCTACACCTTC
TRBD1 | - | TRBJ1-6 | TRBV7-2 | CASSWTGGKSPLHF | TGTGCCAGCAGCTGGACAGGGGGTAAGTCACCCCTCCACTTT
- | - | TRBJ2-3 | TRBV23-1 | CASSQPGGTVPRDTQYF | TGCGCCAGCAGTCAACCCGGCGGGACAGTTCCGAGAGATACGCAGTATTTT
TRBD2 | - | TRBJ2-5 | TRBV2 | CASKRFREGRGETQYF | TGTGCCAGCAAAAGGTTCAGGGAGGGCCGGGGTGAGACCCAGTACTTC
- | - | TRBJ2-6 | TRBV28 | CASSIRQNSGANVLTF | TGTGCCAGCAGTATAAGACAGAACTCTGGGGCCAACGTCCTGACTTTC
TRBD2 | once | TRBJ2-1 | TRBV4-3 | CASSQEGLAGLAGNEQFF | TGCGCCAGCAGCCAAGAGGGACTAGCGGGGTTAGCTGGCAATGAGCAGTTCTTC
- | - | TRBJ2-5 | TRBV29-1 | CSVDPPVRREETQYF | TGCAGCGTTGACCCACCGGTGAGGCGGGAAGAGACCCAGTACTTC
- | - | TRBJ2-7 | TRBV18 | CASSPGLAVSYEQYF | TGTGCCAGCTCACCCGGGTTAGCGGTATCCTACGAGCAGTACTTC
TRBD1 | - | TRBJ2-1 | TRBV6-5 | CASSWGRGLEQFF | TGTGCCAGCAGTTGGGGCAGGGGGCTTGAGCAGTTCTTC
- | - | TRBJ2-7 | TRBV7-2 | CASSLVGDKQYF | TGTGCCAGCAGCTTAGTGGGGGACAAGCAGTACTTC